This T cell receptor beta chain comes out of a study of chemoradiotherapy in HPV16-positive cancers. Study results and limitations: Candidate HPV-specific clones and E7-related TCR motifs grew in tumor during treatment. Only a couple of HPV16-positive patients supplied the functional HPV-specificity definition. HPV-responsive T-cell expansion during chemoradiotherapy was linked to improved recurrence-free survival in HPV16-positive patients.

Over chemoradiotherapy, repertoires were sampled more than once. CDR3 size: 16 residues. Germline assignment: CDR1 SEHNR and CDR2 FQNEAQ (reference sequence). V gave up 0 bases and J gave up 1 base, with 12 bases separating them. Produced via immunoSEQ multiplex PCR; TCRdb's table is partial and in-frame only. The table has 1,700 or so clones, around four fifths seen once; the top ten hold around 20%. In the case of this clone: Antigen specificity is unknown.

Sequencing used tumor tissue, obtained from a patient who underwent chemoradiotherapy. This chain links TRBV7-9 with TRBJ1-1; maybe TRBD1 (5 bases). This clonotype was sampled from a human donor with HPV-associated anogenital cancer. CDR3 nucleotides: TGTGCCAGCAGCTTAGCGCGGGGGATCGGGAACACTGAAGCTTTCTTT. It specifies CASSLARGIGNTEAFF.